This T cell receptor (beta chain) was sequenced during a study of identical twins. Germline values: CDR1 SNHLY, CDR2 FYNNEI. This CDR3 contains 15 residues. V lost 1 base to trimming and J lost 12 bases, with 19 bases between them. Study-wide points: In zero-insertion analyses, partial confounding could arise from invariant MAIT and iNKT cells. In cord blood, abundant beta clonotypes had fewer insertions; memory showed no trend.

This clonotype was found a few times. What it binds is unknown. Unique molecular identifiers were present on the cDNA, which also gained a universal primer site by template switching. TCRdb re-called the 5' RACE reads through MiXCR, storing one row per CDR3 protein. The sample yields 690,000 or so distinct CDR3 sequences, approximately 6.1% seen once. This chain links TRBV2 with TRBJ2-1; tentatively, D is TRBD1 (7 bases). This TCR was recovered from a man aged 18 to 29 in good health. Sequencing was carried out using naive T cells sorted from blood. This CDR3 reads CASSEGRGPLSGQFF. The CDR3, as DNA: TGTGCCAGCAGTGAAGGGAGGGGGCCCCTCTCAGGGCAGTTCTTC.